Sequencing of this TCR beta chain was carried out in a study of blood T cells in healthy people across ages (dated by TCRdb to 2015 to 2017). As for the study more broadly: In model experiments, template switching captured roughly one uniquely barcoded TCR beta cDNA molecule for every two T cells. The study measured age-related changes in TCR beta repertoire diversity using deep sequencing normalized with unique cDNA molecular identifiers. The donors were divided into four age groups: young (average approximately 17 years), middle-aged (about 40), aged (approximately 62) and long-lived (82). For two donors (one aged 18 to 30 and one aged 80 or older), the study analyzed two additional independent replicas of 1 million unique cDNA reads from the same blood draw.

The donors were roughly 40 Caucasian individuals from Russia, aged roughly 6 to 100 years, who were systemically healthy. Each donor gave around 9.8 milliliters of peripheral blood, collected into EDTA-treated Vacutainer tubes. Ficoll-Paque density-gradient centrifugation was used to isolate PBMCs, with at least 7 million obtained per sample. Total RNA, at least 6 micrograms per sample, was extracted from PBMCs with Trizol reagent. For every donor, an aliquot of PBMCs went through flow cytometry to measure the percentages of naive CD45RAhigh/CD27high T cells. For this clonotype: Which antigen it targets is not known. Per-base qualities were not stored, and no clone one base away is much larger.

The investigation overall reported the following: Because donor CMV infection status was unknown, age-related changes in expanded clonotypes were potentially confounded. The long-lived group showed more naive CD4+ T cells, fewer expanded clones and increased TCR diversity than the aged group, suggesting age selection. Estimates of total diversity from one million sequenced T cells were regarded as lower bounds and underestimates. Observed TCR beta diversity per million T cells fell roughly linearly with age, and a significant reduction was already apparent by age about 43. Observed TCR beta diversity correlated strongly with the percentage of naive T cells measured by flow cytometry. Conclusive comparison of naive and antigen-experienced compartments was prevented by the profiling of bulk unsorted PBMCs.

The CDR3, from cysteine to phenylalanine, totals 15 residues. Left in the record is the CDR3 DNA by itself, 45 bases read in frame from the first base. CDR1 and CDR2 are drawn from the germline V gene: LGHNA, YSLEER. The V end loses 1 base and the J end loses 2 bases, and a stretch of 12 bases separates them. Library method: 5' RACE. TCRdb records Illumina HiSeq 2500 as the sequencer. A second roughly 6 to 12 cycle PCR used a sample-barcoded 5' primer and a J-beta primer mix. Each TCR beta cDNA molecule received a unique molecular identifier from a template-switch 5' adaptor carrying 12 random nucleotides. Each sample yielded at least 2.5 million CDR3-containing paired-end reads. First-strand cDNA was synthesized from all RNA with the Mint cDNA synthesis kit, primed by a TRBC-specific oligonucleotide. All cDNA was treated with uracil-DNA glycosylase and then went through a first 18-cycle PCR with the universal primers M1SS and BC2_uni_R. In the original analysis: Each sample was normalized by randomly selecting 1 million high-quality reads, each carrying a distinct molecular identifier. Instead of being binned into consensus sequences, reads that shared molecular identifiers were thrown out. MiTCR, run with a Q25 quality threshold and the strictest error-elimination algorithm, handled CDR3 identification, clonotype clustering and error correction. A nonparametric unseen species model with Euler transformation was used to estimate lower-bound total TCR beta diversity. The public reads were reanalyzed by TCRdb: fastp trimming at Q25, MiXCR alignment, in-frame beta chains only. When rows share a CDR3 protein, they turn into one entry using the most common DNA and genes. TCRdb, rather than the study authors, made the V and J calls. The sample contains over 700,000 distinct CDR3 sequences, just under 25% of them found a single time. In total, the top ten clones hold 9.4% of the sample.

These data were also reused for a study on T cells of mothers and their children. The second source states: Nine systemically healthy Caucasian individuals served as donors, namely three mothers together with their six children. cDNA synthesis used all of the extracted RNA, with roughly 1.5 ug of RNA in each 15 ul reaction. In the second PCR, the M1S primer added sample barcodes and 2-4 random nucleotides. Over 10 million TCR beta CDR3 reads came from each mother, compared with a few million reads from each child. In both related and unrelated pairs, thymic selection shapes the output of TCR recombination in a similar way, with inherited differences having only a minor effect. Normalized repertoire overlap in related mother-child pairs was always slightly higher than in unrelated mother-child pairs, but the difference was never significant. No persistent microchimeric T cell clones were found, with a detection sensitivity of approximately 94 clones per million clonotypes. To look for features that set related mother-child pairs apart from unrelated individuals, the researchers ran deep NGS to compare the TCR beta repertoires of mothers and children. On average, the children were roughly 10 +/- 4 years old, while the mothers were 40 +/- 4 years old. After adapter ligation was performed with NEBNext reagents, the libraries were sequenced on an Illumina HiSeq 2000 with 100+100 nt paired-end reads. To prevent cross-contamination, the mother and child libraries were prepared one month apart and sequenced in separate runs. For each donor, somewhere between about 450,000 and 2,000,000 distinct TCR beta clonotypes were identified. Naive TCR beta clonotypes were estimated from low-frequency clonotypes matched to each donor's FACS-determined naive share, without sorting.

Sequencing was carried out using blood. The chain was built from TRBV4-3 and TRBJ2-7; TRBD1 is a possible D gene, resting on 6 matching bases. The TCR was taken from a boy between 5 and 17 years old in good health. The DNA sequence follows: TGCGCCAGCAGCCAAGCCCGGGACATAGCCTACGAGCAGTACTTC. It encodes CASSQARDIAYEQYF.